Listed below are T cell receptor beta chains from one sample, sequenced in a study of prognosis after radiotherapy for stage I lung cancer. TCRdb processed the multiplex PCR reads anew with MiXCR; each CDR3 protein has one entry. The sample shows around 18,000 distinct CDR3 sequences, 29% of them seen only once. Sample: PBMCs, taken before or after stereotactic body radiation therapy (not recorded which). These receptors originate from a donor over 45 with non-small cell lung cancer. The CDR3 runs from the conserved cysteine through the conserved F or W. Fields, in order: CDR3 DNA, CDR3 protein, J gene, clone size, D gene, V gene. D genes are given only for firm matches. Only part of the rows carry a size: once, few, many, or a class if the clone is expanded.

DNA: TGTGCCAGCAGTTACCCGCAGGGATTCTCCTACAATGAGCAGTTCTTC
CDR3: CASSYPQGFSYNEQFF
J: TRBJ2-1
size: many
D: .
V: TRBV6-5

DNA: TGTGCCAGCAATTCCGGGAGCAGAAATGAGGAGCTGTTTTTT
CDR3: CASNSGSRNEELFF
J: TRBJ2-2
size: .
D: .
V: TRBV28

DNA: TGTGCCAGCAGCCCCGGTGAGATATCCTACAATGAGCAGTTCTTC
CDR3: CASSPGEISYNEQFF
J: TRBJ2-1
size: many
D: .
V: TRBV7-8

DNA: TGTGCCAGCGTTTACGCCCGCGCAGGGGATAGCAAAAACATTCAGTACTTC
CDR3: CASVYARAGDSKNIQYF
J: TRBJ2-4
size: .
D: .
V: TRBV7-3

DNA: TGTGCCAGCCGAGGACTAGCGGGATCCGGGGAGCTGTTTTTT
CDR3: CASRGLAGSGELFF
J: TRBJ2-2
size: many
D: TRBD2
V: TRBV6-4

DNA: TGTGCCACCAACCTCAGGGGGGAGGATCCACCCCTCCACTTT
CDR3: CATNLRGEDPPLHF
J: TRBJ1-6
size: .
D: TRBD1
V: TRBV6-1

DNA: TGTGCCAGCAGCTCAACTAAAACAGACGGGCAGGGCCTAAATTCACCCCTCCACTTT
CDR3: CASSSTKTDGQGLNSPLHF
J: TRBJ1-6
size: medium-sized
D: .
V: TRBV11-2

DNA: TGCAGTGCTAGAGATCGACCGGGACAGGTAATCAGGGAGCTGTTTTTT
CDR3: CSARDRPGQVIRELFF
J: TRBJ2-2
size: .
D: TRBD1
V: TRBV20-1

DNA: TGCGCCAGCAGCAATATCTGGAGCCCCACAGATACGCAGTATTTT
CDR3: CASSNIWSPTDTQYF
J: TRBJ2-3
size: .
D: .
V: TRBV5-1

DNA: TGTGCCAGCAGATCAGCCGGGACTAGCGGGAGGGGGGGGATATACAATGAGCAGTTCTTC
CDR3: CASRSAGTSGRGGIYNEQFF
J: TRBJ2-1
size: many
D: TRBD2
V: TRBV12-3/TRBV12-4

DNA: TGTGCCAGTACGGTCGTGGGAGATACTTTTTTTGGCTACACCTTC
CDR3: CASTVVGDTFFGYTF
J: TRBJ1-2
size: many
D: .
V: TRBV19

DNA: TGTGCCAGCAGCTTAGCGTTGTTAGCTCCCGAGCAGTACTTC
CDR3: CASSLALLAPEQYF
J: TRBJ2-7
size: once
D: .
V: TRBV7-9

DNA: TGTGCCAGCAGCTTAACGTTAAACACAGGGGATGAGCAGTTCTTC
CDR3: CASSLTLNTGDEQFF
J: TRBJ2-1
size: many
D: TRBD1
V: TRBV7-3

DNA: TGCGCTAGTGGTTCTGGTGTTAGCACTGAAGCTTTCTTT
CDR3: CASGSGVSTEAFF
J: TRBJ1-1
size: .
D: .
V: TRBV12-5

DNA: TGTGCCAGCAGTTTCGCGCGCAAGGACTATGGCTACACCTTC
CDR3: CASSFARKDYGYTF
J: TRBJ1-2
size: medium-sized
D: .
V: TRBV12-3/TRBV12-4

DNA: TGTGCCAGCAACTTCCTAGCTGGAGGGTCCTACAATGAGCAGTTCTTC
CDR3: CASNFLAGGSYNEQFF
J: TRBJ2-1
size: .
D: .
V: TRBV11-2

DNA: TGCAGTGCTTATTCTGCAGGGGCAACTAATGAAAAACTGTTTTTT
CDR3: CSAYSAGATNEKLFF
J: TRBJ1-4
size: many
D: .
V: TRBV20-1

DNA: TGTGCCAGCAGCTTGGTTCCCGCCGGATCACCCCTCCACTTT
CDR3: CASSLVPAGSPLHF
J: TRBJ1-6
size: many
D: .
V: TRBV5-4

DNA: TGCAGTGCTCGCCGGCCTTCCAACTATGGCTACAAATTC
CDR3: CSARRPSNYGYKF
J: TRBJ1-2
size: .
D: .
V: TRBV20-1

DNA: TGCAGCGCAGGGCTCATGTACACTGAAGCTTTCTTT
CDR3: CSAGLMYTEAFF
J: TRBJ1-1
size: .
D: .
V: TRBV29-1

DNA: TGTGCCAGCGGGAGGGCCTACAATGAGCAGTTCTTC
CDR3: CASGRAYNEQFF
J: TRBJ2-1
size: many
D: TRBD2
V: TRBV6-1

DNA: TGCGCCAGCAGCTTCGCTGGACGGAAGAGCTCTGGAAACACCATATATTTT
CDR3: CASSFAGRKSSGNTIYF
J: TRBJ1-3
size: many
D: .
V: TRBV5-1

DNA: TGTGCCAGCAGCACCGACCGACTAGCGGGAGGTCCCCGGGAGACCCAGTACTTC
CDR3: CASSTDRLAGGPRETQYF
J: TRBJ2-5
size: many
D: TRBD2
V: TRBV6-2/TRBV6-3

DNA: TGTGCCAGCAGCTTAGGCTGTGGCGCGAAGGGCTACACCTTC
CDR3: CASSLGCGAKGYTF
J: TRBJ1-2
size: .
D: .
V: TRBV7-2